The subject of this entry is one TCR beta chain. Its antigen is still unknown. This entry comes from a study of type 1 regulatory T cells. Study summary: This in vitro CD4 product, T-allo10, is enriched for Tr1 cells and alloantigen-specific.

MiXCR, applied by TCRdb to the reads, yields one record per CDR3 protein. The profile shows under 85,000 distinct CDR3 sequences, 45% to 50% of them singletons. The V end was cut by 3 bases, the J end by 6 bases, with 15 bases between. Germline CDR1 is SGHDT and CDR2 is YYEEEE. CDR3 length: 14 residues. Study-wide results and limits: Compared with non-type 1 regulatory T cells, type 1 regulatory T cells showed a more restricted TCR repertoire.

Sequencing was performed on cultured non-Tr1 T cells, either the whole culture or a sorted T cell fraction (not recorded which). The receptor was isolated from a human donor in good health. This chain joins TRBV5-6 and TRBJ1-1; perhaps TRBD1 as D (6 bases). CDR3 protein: CASSSRGGFAEAFF. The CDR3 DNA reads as TGTGCCAGCAGCTCAAGGGGGGGTTTCGCTGAAGCTTTCTTT.